This is a list of T cell receptor beta chains from one sample in a study of blood T cell repertoires in COVID-19. The method was immunoSEQ multiplex PCR; TCRdb's version includes in-frame clones alone and lacks a portion of them. This table has 47,000 or so clones, around 81% appearing once. Specimen: peripheral blood. These receptors were collected from a woman aged 80 or over with COVID-19, enrolled during active disease. CDR3s include the opening cysteine and the closing phenylalanine or tryptophan. The D gene is left open where the match is weak. The size of a clone is reported for some rows only, either as once, few or many, or as a class for expanded clones.

>TRBJ2-7|NA|TRBV5-1|NA
TGCGCCAGCAGTTTCTTCGACGAGCAGTACTTC
CASSFFDEQYF
>TRBJ2-3|NA|TRBV7-9|NA
TGTGCCAGCAGCTTTGCCCGACTCGATACGCAGTATTTT
CASSFARLDTQYF
>TRBJ2-2|NA|TRBV5-1|NA
TGCGCCAGCAGTGGACTACCCACCGGGGAGCTGTTTTTT
CASSGLPTGELFF
>TRBJ1-1|NA|TRBV28|NA
TGTGCCAGCAGTTTTCACGGGGGGAACACTGAAGCTTTCTTT
CASSFHGGNTEAFF
>TRBJ2-7|NA|TRBV7-4|once
TGTGCCAGCAGCCACACCGGAGAAATAGGATCCTACGAGCAGTACTTC
CASSHTGEIGSYEQYF
>TRBJ1-3|NA|TRBV19|NA
TGTGCCAGTAGTAACAGGAGGGATAAAGGAAACACCATATATTTT
CASSNRRDKGNTIYF
>TRBJ2-2|TRBD1|TRBV2|NA
TGTGCCAGCAGTGGACAGGGGTGGTCCGGGGAGCTGTTTTTT
CASSGQGWSGELFF
>TRBJ1-2|TRBD1|TRBV12-3/TRBV12-4|NA
TGTGCCAGCAGTTTGGTGGGACAGGGAAGGGAGATCTTC
CASSLVGQGREIF
>TRBJ2-7|TRBD2|TRBV6-5|NA
TGTGCCAGCAGTTACCGACTAGCGTCCTACGAGCAGTACTTC
CASSYRLASYEQYF
>TRBJ2-5|TRBD1|TRBV7-2|NA
TGTGCCAGCAGCCCCCGACAGGGCCCCCAAGAGACCCAGTACTTC
CASSPRQGPQETQYF
>TRBJ2-1|NA|TRBV5-1|NA
TGCGCCAGCAGCTTGGCCGGGCCGGGAGTGGCCAATGAGCAGTTCTTC
CASSLAGPGVANEQFF
>TRBJ2-2|NA|TRBV25-1|NA
TGTGCCAGCATGCGGGGGCCCAGCGGGGAGCTGTTTTTT
CASMRGPSGELFF
>TRBJ2-2|NA|TRBV5-1|NA
TGCGCCAGCAGCAAAACTAGGGACACCGGGGAGCTGTTTTTT
CASSKTRDTGELFF
>TRBJ2-1|TRBD2|TRBV4-1|NA
TGCGCCAGCAGCCCGGGACTAGAGGCTGGCGGTGAGCAGTTCTTC
CASSPGLEAGGEQFF
>TRBJ1-1|TRBD1|TRBV6-8|once
TGTGCCAGCAGTTACACCTGGGACAGGGTAGCGCGAATGAACACTGAAGCTTTCTTT
CASSYTWDRVARMNTEAFF
>TRBJ2-3|TRBD1|TRBV12-5|once
TGTGCTAGTGCCCTGGAGGGGACAGGGGTTTCAGATACGCAGTATTTT
CASALEGTGVSDTQYF
>TRBJ1-2|TRBD1|TRBV7-2|NA
TGTGCCAGCAGCTTAGGCAGGGGGCCCGGCTACACCTTC
CASSLGRGPGYTF
>TRBJ1-2|NA|TRBV19|few
TGTGCCAGTAGTCCCTCATACACGGGCTATGGCTACACCTTC
CASSPSYTGYGYTF
>TRBJ1-3|NA|TRBV7-9|medium-sized
TGTGCCAGCACCATAACAGTCTCTGGAAACACCATATATTTT
CASTITVSGNTIYF
>TRBJ2-1|NA|TRBV19|NA
TGTGCCAGTACAAGGACTGTTAGGTGGAACAATGAGCAGTTCTTC
CASTRTVRWNNEQFF
>TRBJ1-3|NA|TRBV4-1|medium-sized
TGCGCCAGCAGCCAAGATACGACAGTCTCTGGAAACACCATATATTTT
CASSQDTTVSGNTIYF
>TRBJ2-6|NA|TRBV3-1/TRBV3-2|NA
TGTGCCAGCAGCCTACAGGGGGCCAACGTCCTGACTTTC
CASSLQGANVLTF
>TRBJ1-4|NA|TRBV6-5|NA
TGTGCCAGCAACAGCGCATCGGGGAAACTGTTTTTT
CASNSASGKLFF
>TRBJ2-2|TRBD2|TRBV6-5|NA
TGTGCCAGCAGTTACTCGTCTAGCGGAATATCCGGGGAGCTGTTTTTT
CASSYSSSGISGELFF
>TRBJ2-7|TRBD2|TRBV7-2|NA
TGTGCCAGCAGTAAACTAGCGGGAGCCCTATACGAGCAGTACTTC
CASSKLAGALYEQYF
>TRBJ1-2|TRBD1|TRBV27|NA
TGTGCCAGCAGTTACACAGGGGGAGGCTATGGCTACACCTTC
CASSYTGGGYGYTF
>TRBJ1-3|TRBD1|TRBV19|NA
TGTGCCAGTAGCCGGGACAGGGACCCTGGAAACACCATATATTTT
CASSRDRDPGNTIYF
>TRBJ1-1|NA|TRBV19|medium-sized
TGTGCCAGTAGTTCCGGACTCTCCCCGAACACTGAAGCTTTCTTT
CASSSGLSPNTEAFF
>TRBJ1-2|TRBD1|TRBV20-1|NA
TGCAGTGCTCGGACAGGGGATGGCTACACCTTC
CSARTGDGYTF
>TRBJ2-5|NA|TRBV6-5|NA
TGTGCCACGGGATTGGGAGAAGAGACCCAGTACTTC
CATGLGEETQYF
>TRBJ2-2|NA|TRBV7-9|NA
TGTGCCAGCCGGGGAGCGCTCACCGGGGAGCTGTTTTTT
CASRGALTGELFF
>TRBJ2-7|NA|TRBV15|once
TGTGCCACCAGCAGACTACGGACGGGCAGCGGTTCCGAGCAGTACTTC
CATSRLRTGSGSEQYF
>TRBJ1-1|NA|TRBV11-3|few
TGTGCCAGCAGCTTGACTACGAACACTGAAGCTTTCTTT
CASSLTTNTEAFF
>TRBJ2-7|TRBD1|TRBV6-5|few
TGTGCCGCAGGGACAGGGGGCGCGTACGAGCAGTACTTC
CAAGTGGAYEQYF
>TRBJ2-1|TRBD2|TRBV15|few
TGTGCCACCAGCACCCTCATAGCGGGACTAGCGGGAGGCGGGGGTCTCGATGAGCAGTTCTTC
CATSTLIAGLAGGGGLDEQFF
>TRBJ1-2|NA|TRBV10-3|NA
TGTGCCATCAGAGCTATGGACACCCTTAGCTACACCTTC
CAIRAMDTLSYTF
>TRBJ2-7|TRBD1|TRBV5-1|many
TGCGCCAGCAGCAAAGGGGGACAGGGGGCCCTCTCGGAGCAGTACTTC
CASSKGGQGALSEQYF
>TRBJ2-1|TRBD2|TRBV2|NA
TGTGCCAGCAGTCGACTAGCGGGGGTGTCCAGCTCCTACAATGAGCAGTTCTTC
CASSRLAGVSSSYNEQFF
>TRBJ2-1|TRBD2|TRBV10-3|NA
TGTGCCATCAGTCGCGGGAGGGGGCAGTTCTTC
CAISRGRGQFF
>TRBJ1-2|TRBD1|TRBV28|NA
TGTGCCAGCAGCCTGGGACAGGGGCCTGGCTACACCTTC
CASSLGQGPGYTF
>TRBJ1-5|TRBD1|TRBV6-2/TRBV6-3|once
TGTGCCAGCAGTTTCCAGGGGGCTTATCAGCCCCAGCATTTT
CASSFQGAYQPQHF
>TRBJ2-5|NA|TRBV24-1|NA
TGTGCCACCAGTGATTTAAGGGGCGGAAACAAAGAGACCCAGTACTTC
CATSDLRGGNKETQYF
>TRBJ2-1|TRBD2|TRBV11-2|NA
TGTGCCAGCAGCTCCGGACTAGCGGGAGGGATCTACAATGAGCAGTTCTTC
CASSSGLAGGIYNEQFF
>TRBJ1-1|NA|TRBV7-9|NA
TGTGCCAGCAGCCCAAGCCCCAGGGTTGGGAACACTGAAGCTTTCTTT
CASSPSPRVGNTEAFF
>TRBJ2-2|TRBD1|TRBV19|NA
TGTGCCAGTAGCCCCTGGACAGGGCCGAACACCGGGGAGCTGTTTTTT
CASSPWTGPNTGELFF
>TRBJ2-1|TRBD2|TRBV7-9|NA
TGTGCCAGCAGCGGGGGGAGCGGGAGGGCCGGTGAGCAGTTCTTC
CASSGGSGRAGEQFF
>TRBJ2-2|NA|TRBV6-6|NA
TGTGCCAGCAGTTACTCCCCGGAGACCGGGGAGCTGTTTTTT
CASSYSPETGELFF
>TRBJ2-1|TRBD2|TRBV4-1|NA
TGCGCCAGCAGCCAGGCGGGAGGCGGCAATGAGCAGTTCTTC
CASSQAGGGNEQFF
>TRBJ1-6|TRBD1|TRBV12-3/TRBV12-4|NA
TGTGCCAGCGGGGACAGCGGCTCACCCCTCCACTTT
CASGDSGSPLHF
>TRBJ2-7|TRBD1|TRBV7-9|NA
TGTGCCAGCAGCCGGACAGGGTTGGAGACCTACGAGCAGTACTTC
CASSRTGLETYEQYF
>TRBJ1-6|TRBD1|TRBV19|once
TGTGCCAGTAGTACCACGGGACAGGGAAGATCACCCCTCCACTTT
CASSTTGQGRSPLHF
>TRBJ2-3|NA|TRBV30|NA
TGTGCCTGGAGGAGGAGGGGAAGCACAGATACGCAGTATTTT
CAWRRRGSTDTQYF
>TRBJ1-6|NA|TRBV2|once
TGTGCCAGCAGTTCTCACCCAGGGAATTCACCCCTCCACTTT
CASSSHPGNSPLHF